This entry is about one T cell receptor (beta chain). This clone appeared a few times. Its antigen has not been determined. No base-level quality is on record; no much larger clone is a single base apart. The data were obtained in a study of control samples from healthy donors and cancer patients (dated by TCRdb to 2020 to 2021). Library prep was done by the immunoSEQ multiplex PCR assay. TCRdb holds this immuneACCESS table with in-frame rearrangements only. Some clones are missing; in checked studies, unresolved V genes explain under half, and the rest has no known cause. Here the sample has fewer than 250,000 clones; 90% to 95% occur a single time. The ten most abundant clones make up approximately 1.8% of the sample. Measured from the cysteine to the phenylalanine, the CDR3 is 14 residues long. The DNA shown is the 42-base CDR3, in frame from base 1. The germline V gene (reference sequence) specifies LNHNV as CDR1 and YYDKDF as CDR2. The germline ends are 15 bases apart after V is trimmed by 5 bases and J by 7 bases.

The clonotype was recovered from a young man in good health. This chain is built from TRBV15 and TRBJ2-1; the D gene is perhaps TRBD1 or TRBD2, as each covers 5 bases. Input material: blood. CDR3 region: CATSQGTETNEQFF. The sequenced DNA is TGTGCCACCAGCCAAGGGACGGAGACGAATGAGCAGTTCTTC.